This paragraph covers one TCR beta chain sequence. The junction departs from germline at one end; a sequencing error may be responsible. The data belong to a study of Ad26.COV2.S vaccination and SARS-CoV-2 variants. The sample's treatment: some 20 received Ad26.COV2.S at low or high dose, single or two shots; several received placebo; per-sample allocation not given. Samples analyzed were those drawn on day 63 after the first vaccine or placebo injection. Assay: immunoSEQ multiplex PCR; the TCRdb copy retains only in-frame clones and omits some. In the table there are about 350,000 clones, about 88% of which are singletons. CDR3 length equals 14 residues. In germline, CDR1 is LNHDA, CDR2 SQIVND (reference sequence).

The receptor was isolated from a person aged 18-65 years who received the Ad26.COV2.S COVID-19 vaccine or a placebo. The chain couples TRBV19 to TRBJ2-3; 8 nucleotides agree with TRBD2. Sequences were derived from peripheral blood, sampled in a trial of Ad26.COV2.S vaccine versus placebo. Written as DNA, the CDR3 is TGTGCCAGTAGCCGTCGGACTAGCAGAGATACGCAGTATTTT. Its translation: CASSRRTSRDTQYF.